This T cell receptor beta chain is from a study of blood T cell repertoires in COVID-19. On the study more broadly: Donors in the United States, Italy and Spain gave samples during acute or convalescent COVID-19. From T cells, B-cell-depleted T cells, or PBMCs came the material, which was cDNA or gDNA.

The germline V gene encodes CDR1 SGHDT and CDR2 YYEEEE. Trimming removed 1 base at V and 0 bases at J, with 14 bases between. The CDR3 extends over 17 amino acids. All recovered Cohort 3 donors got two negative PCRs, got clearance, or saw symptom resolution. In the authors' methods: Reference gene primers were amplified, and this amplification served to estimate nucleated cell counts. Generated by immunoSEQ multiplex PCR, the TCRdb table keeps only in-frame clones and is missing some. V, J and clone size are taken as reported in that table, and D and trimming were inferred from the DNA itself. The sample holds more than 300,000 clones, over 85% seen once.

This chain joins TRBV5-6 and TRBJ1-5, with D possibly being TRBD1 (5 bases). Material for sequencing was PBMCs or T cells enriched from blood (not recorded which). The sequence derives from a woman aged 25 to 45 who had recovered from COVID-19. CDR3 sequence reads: CASSLRVGHDSNQPQHF. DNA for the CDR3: TGTGCCAGCAGCTTGAGAGTTGGACACGATAGCAATCAGCCCCAGCATTTT.